This entry is about one TCR beta chain. Its specificity is unknown. This specimen comes from a study of blood T cells in healthy people across ages. Using a J-beta primer mix together with a sample-barcoded 5' primer, a second PCR was run for about 6 to 11 cycles. Each cDNA molecule carried a tag from a template-switch adaptor that contained 12 random nucleotides. The study obtained at least 2.5 million CDR3-containing paired-end reads from every sample. TCRdb ran MiXCR on the 5' RACE reads and lists one entry per CDR3 protein. The repertoire consists of about 1.1 million distinct CDR3 sequences, with more than 30% occurring once and the leading ten covering roughly 14%. General study findings and limits: Correlation between TCR beta diversity and naive T cell percentage was strong. Diversity of TCR beta per million T cells declined in a roughly linear way with age.

V was trimmed by 4 bases and J by 2 bases, leaving 11 bases between them. From germline, CDR1 is SGHTA and CDR2 FQGNSA. The CDR3 has 15 amino acids. The material sequenced was blood. This rearrangement joins TRBV7-2 to TRBJ1-4; D is undetermined. The receptor comes from a man between 18 and 35 years old in good health. DNA for the CDR3: TGTGCCAGCAGCTCGAATCGGAGGACTAATGAAAAACTGTTTTTT. Residues: CASSSNRRTNEKLFF.